This TCR beta chain comes out of a study of blood T cell repertoires in COVID-19. Data came from immunoSEQ multiplex PCR; TCRdb stores just in-frame clones and leaves some out. The sample shows about 98,000 clones, about 80% of them seen only once. What was sequenced was peripheral blood. The receptor comes from a man in his 70s with active or convalescent COVID-19.

The DNA of the CDR3 is TGTGCCAGCAGTTTAGATAGGGGTACTGAAGCTTTCTTT. This translates into CASSLDRGTEAFF. The chain is built from TRBV27 and TRBJ1-1; D is possibly TRBD1 (5 bases). The V gene lost 2 bases and the J gene lost 5 bases, with 9 bases spanning the gap. The CDR3 covers 13 residues. From germline, CDR1 is MNHEY and CDR2 SMNVEV (reference sequence).